What follows are 8 T cell receptor beta chains derived from one specimen sequenced in a study of blood T cell repertoires in COVID-19. Assay: immunoSEQ multiplex PCR; the TCRdb copy retains only in-frame clones and omits some. The repertoire holds around 440,000 clones, with roughly 88% as singletons. The specimen was peripheral blood. Receptor source: a woman aged 50 to 60 with COVID-19, enrolled during active disease.

V is TRBV24-1 and J is TRBJ2-3; TRBD2 matches 9 bases. Trimming removed 4 bases from V and 4 bases from J; junction bases left unmatched: 11. The germline V gene encodes CDR1 KGHDR and CDR2 SFDVKD. The CDR3 extends over 17 amino acids. CDR3 nucleotides: TGTGCCACCAGTGACCCGTTCGGCGGGGGGGCCGCAGATACGCAGTATTTT. It yields the protein CATSDPFGGGAADTQYF.

V gene TRBV6-5 combines with J gene TRBJ1-5, with D possibly matching TRBD1 (5 bases). The CDR3 is made up of 13 amino acids. Deletions cut 4 bases from V and 5 bases from J, with 9 bases between. Germline assignment: CDR1 MNHEY and CDR2 SVGAGI. For the CDR3, the DNA is TGTGCCAGCAGTTTACGGGGGGATCAGCCCCAGCATTTT. Its protein product is CASSLRGDQPQHF.

The chain uses TRBV5-4 and TRBJ2-2; 8 bases agree with TRBD1. CDR1 and CDR2 from the germline V gene are SGHNT and YYREEE (reference sequence). V gave up 0 bases and J gave up 4 bases; unmatched junction bases: 5. CDR3 length: 16 residues. The CDR3 reads CASSLAPGGSTGELFF. The CDR3, as DNA: TGTGCCAGCAGCTTGGCCCCAGGGGGCTCCACCGGGGAGCTGTTTTTT.

The chain couples TRBV29-1 to TRBJ2-6; no firm D call. The CDR3 covers 15 residues. Per the germline V gene, CDR1 is SQVTM and CDR2 is ANQGSEA. The V and J ends lost 7 bases and 4 bases respectively, with 17 bases between them. DNA of the CDR3: TGCAGCGCTCTTCCAGACACCTCCGGGGCCAACGTCCTGACTTTC. Protein: CSALPDTSGANVLTF.

This clone was recorded once. An end of the junction does not agree with germline; a read error may underlie this. The V gene is TRBV27, the J gene TRBJ1-2; no definite D call. CDR3 size: 13 residues. Germline lookup yields CDR1 MNHEY and CDR2 SMNVEV (reference sequence). The CDR3 coding sequence is TGTGCCAGCAGTTTCCTCCCCCTTCTGGGCATTTCCTTC. Translating it yields CASSFLPLLGISF.

This rearrangement joins TRBV4-1 to TRBJ2-2; D is uncertain. Trimming cost V 5 bases and J 0 bases, with 7 bases left between them. CDR3 length equals 14 residues. CDR1 and CDR2 from the germline V gene are MGHRA and YSYEKL. In DNA, the CDR3 is TGCGCCAGCAGCGGGCCCACGAACACCGGGGAGCTGTTTTTT. Translated, it gives CASSGPTNTGELFF.

The DNA of the CDR3 is TGTGCCAGCAGCAAATGGTGGGACAGGGTTGGAAACACCATATATTTT. Its protein is CASSKWWDRVGNTIYF. The chain combines TRBV21-1 with TRBJ1-3; the table's D call, TRBD1, was not checked against the DNA. TRBV21-1 is classified as a pseudogene. The CDR3 runs to 16 residues.

V gene TRBV7-9 combines with J gene TRBJ1-6, with no clear D. From germline, CDR1 is SEHNR and CDR2 FQNEAQ (reference sequence). The germline V and J ends were trimmed by 0 bases and 10 bases, with 10 bases remaining between them. The CDR3 is 14 amino acids. CDR3 region: CASSLAGLGSPLHF. The CDR3 nucleotides read TGTGCCAGCAGCTTAGCTGGACTCGGATCACCCCTCCACTTT.